The subject of this entry is one T cell receptor (beta chain). An end of the junction differs from the germline gene, which may be a read error. Absent ophthalmopathy progression within 18 months defined stable Graves' hyperthyroidism. Using less than 12 ml of fresh peripheral blood, PBMCs were prepared. This entry is derived from a study of T cells in Graves' hyperthyroidism and ophthalmopathy. What was amplified from RNA transcripts were TCR beta CDR3 regions. First-round RT-PCR of the TCR CDR3 relied on the HTBI primer set. TCRdb processed the multiplex PCR reads anew with MiXCR; each CDR3 protein has one entry. The sample includes 300,000 to 400,000 distinct CDR3 sequences, roughly 13% of them seen just once. This CDR3 has 13 amino acids. The germline V gene has CDR1 DFQATT and CDR2 SNEGSKA (reference sequence).

Sequencing used blood. This rearrangement joins TRBV20-1 to TRBJ2-7, with D perhaps matching TRBD1 or TRBD2 (5 bases each). This TCR came from a woman in her twenties or thirties with Graves' hyperthyroidism. This CDR3 reads CSARETARDEQYF. The CDR3 bases are TGCAGTGCTAGAGAGACTGCCAGGGACGAACAGTACTTC.